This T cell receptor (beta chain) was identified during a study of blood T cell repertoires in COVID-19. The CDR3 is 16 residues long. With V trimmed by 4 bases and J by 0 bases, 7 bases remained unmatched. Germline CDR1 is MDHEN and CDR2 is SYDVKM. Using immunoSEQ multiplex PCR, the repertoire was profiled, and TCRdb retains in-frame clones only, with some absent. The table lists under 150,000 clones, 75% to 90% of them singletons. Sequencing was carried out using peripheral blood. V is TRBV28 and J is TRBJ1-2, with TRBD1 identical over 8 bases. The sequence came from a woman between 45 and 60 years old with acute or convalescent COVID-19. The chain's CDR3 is CASSYKQGGTNYGYTF. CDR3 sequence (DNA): TGTGCCAGCAGTTATAAACAGGGGGGGACTAACTATGGCTACACCTTC.